This T cell receptor beta chain was recovered during a study of CD8 T cells in Susac syndrome. TCR beta was sequenced from blood CD8+ and CD4+ T cells. An input of roughly 0.45 to 1 ug of RNA was subjected to reverse transcription using random hexamers. Amplification of TCR beta CDR3 was carried out by immunoSEQ multiplex PCR, which covered 54 Vbeta and 13 Jbeta segments. TCRdb redid the calling of the immunoSEQ multiplex PCR reads with MiXCR, one entry per CDR3 protein. The top ten clones hold about 0.25% of a sample with under 150,000 distinct CDR3 sequences, more than 75% of them seen once. Trimming stripped 0 bases from V and 3 bases from J, with 15 bases between. The CDR3 consists of 16 residues. Germline V lookup: CDR1 SGHRS, CDR2 YFSETQ.

Source material: CD8+ T cells from PBMCs. The chain carries TRBV5-1 and TRBJ1-2; TRBD1 is a possible D gene (5 bases). The TCR sequence derives from a human donor with multiple sclerosis. The CDR3 nucleotides are TGCGCCAGCAGCTTGGATAGGACATCAACACACTATGGCTACACCTTC. Translation: CASSLDRTSTHYGYTF.